The next 21 T cell receptor beta chains were all read from a single sample in a study of cytomegalovirus exposure and HLA in healthy donors. Primers: 60 Vbeta forward and 13 Jbeta reverse. The protocol was immunoSEQ multiplex PCR, while the TCRdb copy is restricted to in-frame clones and leaves out a portion. This sample carries about 140,000 clones, roughly 83% of them seen once, and the ten largest clones take roughly 4.2%. The sequencing input was PBMCs. All receptors come from a man between 35 and 55 years old in good health and CMV-seropositive.

This clone was detected only a few times. The chain carries TRBV4-2 and TRBJ2-3; TRBD2 matches at 9 bases. Looked up from germline, CDR1 is LGHNA and CDR2 is YNFKEQ. V shed 8 bases, J shed 4 bases, and the junction held 7 bases outside the gene matches. There are 14 residues in the CDR3. DNA of the CDR3: TGTGCCAGCCGGGCTAGCGGGATCGCAGATACGCAGTATTTT. Protein: CASRASGIADTQYF.

The chain links TRBV5-5 to TRBJ2-7, with TRBD1 matching over 10 bases. V lost 0 bases and J lost 3; bases outside the gene matches: 0. Germline CDR1 is SGHKS and CDR2 is YYEKEE (reference sequence). The CDR3 extends over 14 amino acids. CDR3 region: CASSLGTGGYEQYF. The CDR3 DNA is TGTGCCAGCAGCTTGGGGACAGGGGGCTACGAGCAGTACTTC.

This clone was counted between two and nine times. The chain uses TRBV29-1 and TRBJ2-3; TRBD2 might be the D (5 bases). From germline, CDR1 is SQVTM and CDR2 ANQGSEA. The length of the CDR3 is 15 residues. Trimming left V 6 bases short and J 5 bases short, with 21 bases between. The CDR3 DNA follows: TGCAGCGTGGACGCCGGGTCCCTAGAGGGAGATACGCAGTATTTT. Translating it yields CSVDAGSLEGDTQYF.

This CDR3 reads CASSIAVAAGKYNGYTF. Written as DNA, the CDR3 is TGTGCCAGTAGTATCGCCGTGGCGGCGGGAAAATACAATGGCTACACCTTC. The J gene is TRBJ1-2, the V gene TRBV19; no clear D. This CDR3 has 17 amino acids. CDR1 and CDR2 (germline): LNHDA, SQIVND (reference sequence). The V end lost 3 bases, the J end lost 6 bases, and 23 bases lay between the germline ends.

The chain has TRBV5-8 and TRBJ1-1; the match to TRBD1 covers 9 bases. CDR3 size: 14 residues. In germline, CDR1 is SGHTS, CDR2 YDEGEE. Germline trimming cut 5 bases from V and 8 bases from J; bases unmatched to any gene: 10. The CDR3 DNA follows: TGTGCCAGCAGAAACCGGGACAGGGTACGAGAAGCTTTCTTT. It specifies CASRNRDRVREAFF.

The J gene is TRBJ2-3, the V gene TRBV9; D possibly corresponds to TRBD2 (6 bases). Germline loops: CDR1 SGDLS, CDR2 YYNGEE. V was clipped by 0 bases and J by 0 bases, with 11 bases between them. The CDR3 spans 16 residues. The CDR3 DNA reads as TGTGCCAGCAGCGTAGCTGGGGGACTGAGCACAGATACGCAGTATTTT. Its translation is CASSVAGGLSTDTQYF. The whole variable domain, filled in from reference TRBV9 and TRBJ2-3, reads DSGVTQTPKHLITATGQRVTLRCSPRSGDLSVYWYQQSLDQGLQFLIQYYNGEERAKGNILERFSAQQFPDLHSELNLSSLELGDSALYFCASSVAGGLSTDTQYFGPGTRLTVL.

This rearrangement joins TRBV7-9 to TRBJ2-1; perhaps TRBD1 as D (6 bases). The CDR3 extends over 12 amino acids. Germline V lookup: CDR1 SEHNR, CDR2 FQNEAQ (reference sequence). V shed 10 bases and J shed 4 bases, with 11 bases lying between them. The CDR3 sequence: CAILDSYNEQFF. The CDR3 nucleotides read TGTGCCATTTTGGACAGTTACAATGAGCAGTTCTTC.

The sample holds many counts of this clone. V is TRBV6-4 and J is TRBJ1-6; D may be TRBD1 (5 bases). CDR3 length equals 14 residues. Looked up from germline, CDR1 is MRHNA and CDR2 is SNTAGT. Trimming pared 7 bases from V and 7 bases from J, leaving 14 bases between. CDR3 loop: CASTQNPGNSPLHF. The CDR3 DNA follows: TGTGCCAGCACCCAAAACCCAGGGAATTCACCCCTCCACTTT.

The J gene is TRBJ1-4, the V gene TRBV27; D remains unclear. V lost 6 bases and J 4 bases, leaving 6 bases between the germline ends. Germline V gives CDR1 MNHEY, CDR2 SMNVEV (reference sequence). The length of the CDR3 is 12 residues. DNA for the CDR3: TGTGCCAGCAGGCGGGGTAATGAAAAACTGTTTTTT. As protein: CASRRGNEKLFF.

The chain has TRBV7-9 and TRBJ1-6; perhaps TRBD1 as D (5 bases). The CDR3 totals 15 residues. The V end was cut by 3 bases, the J end by 13 bases, with 19 bases between. CDR1 and CDR2 from the germline V gene are SEHNR and FQNEAQ (reference sequence). This CDR3 is CASSFPRDGSHPLHF. CDR3 in DNA: TGTGCCAGCAGCTTCCCGCGGGACGGCAGTCACCCCCTCCACTTT.

The CDR3 loop reads CASSFYTEAFF. DNA for the CDR3: TGTGCCAGCAGCTTCTACACTGAAGCTTTCTTT. The chain is built from TRBV7-2 and TRBJ1-1, with no clear D. The germline CDR1 and CDR2 sequences are SGHTA and FQGNSA. V lost 3 bases and J lost 3, with 2 bases in between. This CDR3 is 11 amino acids long.

This chain connects TRBV20-1 to TRBJ1-1, with D perhaps matching TRBD1 (5 bases). The CDR3 length is 11 residues. V was trimmed by 0 bases and J by 8 bases, leaving 7 bases between them. Germline values: CDR1 DFQATT, CDR2 SNEGSKA (reference sequence). This CDR3 reads CSARDWTEAFF. DNA of the CDR3: TGCAGTGCTAGAGATTGGACAGAAGCTTTCTTT.

The chain couples TRBV5-1 to TRBJ2-7; TRBD2 agrees at 15 bases. Germline loops: CDR1 SGHRS, CDR2 YFSETQ. CDR3 length: 14 amino acids. Trimming removed 6 bases from V and 6 bases from J; junction bases left unmatched: 4. Here the CDR3 DNA reads TGCGCCAGCACCGGACTAGCGGGAGGGCGCGAGCAGTACTTC. This encodes CASTGLAGGREQYF.

The chain employs TRBV4-2 and TRBJ2-5, with D possibly TRBD2 on 5 matching bases. The ends were cut back, 1 base at V and 5 bases at J, with 11 bases in the middle. Germline assignment: CDR1 LGHNA and CDR2 YNFKEQ. The CDR3 covers 14 residues. The CDR3 loop is CASSQGVGSETQYF. CDR3 in DNA: TGTGCCAGCAGCCAAGGGGTAGGGAGCGAGACCCAGTACTTC.

This chain links TRBV11-2 with TRBJ2-1, with D possibly being TRBD2 (5 bases). Germline-derived CDR1 and CDR2 are SGHAT and FQNNGV. V lost 2 bases, J lost 5 bases, and 13 bases lay in between. The CDR3 runs 15 residues. The CDR3 bases are TGTGCCAGCAGCTTACCCCGGACTGGGCACAATGAGCAGTTCTTC. Its protein is CASSLPRTGHNEQFF.

The genes are TRBV2 and TRBJ2-5, with 8 bases that match TRBD1. The CDR3 sequence is 13 residues long. Losses at the gene ends were 9 bases for V and 1 base for J; bases not matched to a gene: 4. Germline-derived CDR1 and CDR2 are SNHLY and FYNNEI. The CDR3 loop reads CARGGQVQETQYF. The DNA for the CDR3 is TGTGCCAGGGGGGGACAGGTCCAAGAGACCCAGTACTTC.

The rearrangement links TRBV11-3 to TRBJ1-1; D is unclear. Per the germline V gene, CDR1 is SGHNT and CDR2 is YENEEA. The length of the CDR3 is 11 residues. V gave up 2 bases and J gave up 6 bases, with 4 bases separating them. In DNA, the CDR3 is TGTGCCAGCAGCTTAAGCTCTGAAGCTTTCTTT. Translating gives CASSLSSEAFF.

V is TRBV5-1 and J is TRBJ1-1, with 8 positions matching TRBD1. The CDR3 contains 14 residues. Germline V gene sequence: CDR1 SGHRS, CDR2 YFSETQ. The junction had 5 bases not matched to a gene; V was cut back by 4 bases and J by 3 bases. The CDR3: CASSRHRGDTEAFF. The CDR3 nucleotides are TGCGCCAGCAGCCGGCACAGGGGGGACACTGAAGCTTTCTTT.

The chain combines TRBV29-1 with TRBJ2-7; tentative D call: TRBD1 (6 bases). V was cut by 7 bases and J by 8 bases, with 15 bases left in between. Germline V gives CDR1 SQVTM, CDR2 ANQGSEA. The CDR3 runs 11 residues. CDR3 sequence (DNA): TGCAGCGCCACAGGGTTGGACAAGCAGTACTTC. Translation gives CSATGLDKQYF.

This clone showed up just a few times. CDR3 region: CASSQGRGQETQYF. The CDR3, as DNA: TGCGCCAGCAGCCAAGGCAGGGGGCAAGAGACCCAGTACTTC. The chain is built from TRBV4-1 and TRBJ2-5, with 7 nucleotides matching TRBD1. CDR1 is MGHRA, CDR2 YSYEKL, per germline. This CDR3 spans 14 amino acids. Trimming removed 1 base from V and 2 bases from J; junction bases left unmatched: 1.

This clone has a handful of counts. This chain uses TRBV2 with TRBJ1-1, with a tentative D call TRBD1 (5 bases). The V end lost 4 bases, the J end lost 3 bases, and 12 bases lay between the germline ends. The V gene's germline CDR1 is SNHLY and CDR2 FYNNEI. The length of the CDR3 is 14 residues. CDR3 DNA: TGTGCCAGCAGTGTGTGGCGGGGGGACACTGAAGCTTTCTTT. It specifies CASSVWRGDTEAFF.